This T cell receptor (beta chain) was observed in a study of blood T cell repertoires in COVID-19. Per the original methods: From reference gene primer amplification, estimates of nucleated cell counts were derived. Libraries were prepared by immunoSEQ multiplex PCR; TCRdb keeps only in-frame clonotypes and omits some of them. That table gives V, J and clone size, and the DNA gave D and trimming. This table holds approximately 250,000 clones, over 80% found once. The germline V gene encodes CDR1 MNHNY and CDR2 SVGAGI (reference sequence). The CDR3 is 14 residues long. Deletions cut 5 bases from V and 10 bases from J, with 15 bases between.

V is TRBV6-6 and J is TRBJ1-6, with D perhaps TRBD1 (5 bases). This clonotype was obtained from a man in his 60s who had recovered from COVID-19. Sequencing was performed on peripheral blood. The DNA of the CDR3 is TGTGCCAGCAGTACGGGGGACCCCGGATCACCCCTCCACTTT. This gives the protein CASSTGDPGSPLHF.